Listed below are T cell receptor beta chains from one sample, sequenced in a study of post-analysis software for immune sequencing data. TCRdb reprocessed the PCR reads with MiXCR, giving one entry per CDR3 protein. The profile shows hundreds of thousands of distinct CDR3 sequences, 25% to 30% of them singletons. The sample comprised blood. The source of these receptors is a girl aged 5-17 years with multiple sclerosis. CDR3s include the opening cysteine and the closing phenylalanine or tryptophan. D genes are given only for firm matches. Not all rows give a size; the values are once, few, many and, for expanded clones, a class.

clone size	J gene	D gene	V gene	CDR3 protein	CDR3 DNA
few	TRBJ2-3	TRBD2	TRBV7-9	CASSLSGGGPYTDTQYF	TGTGCCAGCAGCTTATCTGGCGGGGGGCCATACACAGATACGCAGTATTTT
-	TRBJ2-3	-	TRBV9	CASSVALGIPTDTQYF	TGTGCCAGCAGCGTAGCTCTGGGGATACCCACAGATACGCAGTATTTT
few	TRBJ2-5	TRBD1	TRBV12-5	CASGLVEPRDRGQETQYF	TGTGCTAGTGGTTTGGTGGAACCCCGGGACAGGGGGCAAGAGACCCAGTACTTC
-	TRBJ2-5	TRBD2	TRBV20-1	CSARKPGTTILVQYF	TGCAGTGCTAGGAAACCCGGGACTACAATATTGGTGCAGTACTTC
-	TRBJ2-7	-	TRBV12-3/TRBV12-4	CASGLGRSSYEQYF	TGTGCCAGCGGTTTGGGCCGTAGCTCCTACGAGCAGTACTTC
few	TRBJ2-3	TRBD2	TRBV28	CASSFVTSGSLGTQYF	TGTGCCAGCAGTTTTGTCACTAGCGGGAGCCTTGGTACGCAGTATTTT
-	TRBJ2-3	-	TRBV15	CATSVLQGSTDTQYF	TGTGCCACCAGCGTCTTACAGGGTAGCACAGATACGCAGTATTTT
-	TRBJ1-1	-	TRBV18	CASSLPEQGSLEAFF	TGTGCCAGCTCACTCCCAGAACAGGGATCCCTTGAAGCTTTCTTT
-	TRBJ2-7	-	TRBV10-3	CAISESPIYEQYF	TGTGCCATCAGTGAGTCGCCCATCTACGAGCAGTACTTC
few	TRBJ2-4	-	TRBV20-1	CSARDRNIQYF	TGCAGTGCTAGAGATCGGAACATTCAGTACTTC
-	TRBJ2-3	-	TRBV3-1	CAGSQLLTDTQYF	TGTGCCGGCAGCCAACTATTGACAGATACGCAGTATTTT
-	TRBJ2-7	TRBD1	TRBV28	CANSLTGVVSEQYF	TGTGCCAACAGTCTCACAGGGGTCGTTTCCGAGCAGTACTTC
-	TRBJ2-5	-	TRBV19	CANSTTSRETQYF	TGTGCCAATAGTACAACTAGTAGGGAGACCCAGTACTTC
-	TRBJ1-2	-	TRBV7-9	CASSLVLANYGYTF	TGTGCCAGCAGCTTAGTACTGGCTAACTATGGCTACACCTTC
few	TRBJ2-7	TRBD2	TRBV24-1	CATSDREGLSDEQYF	TGTGCCACCAGTGATCGGGAGGGCCTCAGTGACGAGCAGTACTTC
-	TRBJ1-1	TRBD1	TRBV5-1	CASSLLGGANTEAFF	TGCGCCAGCAGCCTCCTAGGGGGCGCGAACACTGAAGCTTTCTTT
-	TRBJ2-7	-	TRBV7-9	CASSLGIVGYEQYF	TGTGCCAGCAGCTTAGGGATTGTGGGGTACGAGCAGTACTTC
many	TRBJ2-1	-	TRBV5-1	CASSLGLLGVPYNEQFF	TGCGCCAGCAGCTTGGGACTTCTTGGGGTCCCCTACAATGAGCAGTTCTTC
-	TRBJ2-7	TRBD1	TRBV4-3	CASSQGTGTGFNEQYF	TGCGCCAGCAGCCAAGGCACCGGGACAGGGTTCAACGAGCAGTACTTC
-	TRBJ2-2	TRBD1	TRBV28	CASSSQGAVTGELFF	TGTGCCAGCAGTTCGCAGGGGGCAGTAACCGGGGAGCTGTTTTTT
-	TRBJ2-1	TRBD1	TRBV25-1	CASSSRDKGAREQFF	TGTGCCAGCAGTTCCCGGGACAAGGGGGCAAGAGAGCAGTTCTTC
-	TRBJ2-5	-	TRBV7-9	CASSLAEGSQYF	TGTGCCAGCAGCTTAGCGGAGGGATCCCAGTACTTC
many	TRBJ2-5	-	TRBV20-1	CSARDVRGGVQETQYF	TGCAGTGCTAGAGATGTTCGTGGCGGGGTCCAAGAGACCCAGTACTTC
-	TRBJ1-5	TRBD1	TRBV10-3	CAISERTGKGNQPQHF	TGTGCCATCAGTGAGAGGACAGGGAAGGGCAATCAGCCCCAGCATTTT
-	TRBJ1-4	-	TRBV12-3/TRBV12-4	CASSLRGANEKLFF	TGTGCCAGCAGTTTGAGGGGGGCTAATGAAAAACTGTTTTTT
-	TRBJ1-6	TRBD1	TRBV18	CASSPFGTVNSPLHF	TGTGCCAGCTCACCTTTCGGGACAGTTAATTCACCCCTCCACTTT
-	TRBJ2-1	TRBD1	TRBV11-2	CASSLRDRTDGQFF	TGTGCCAGCAGCTTACGGGACAGGACCGATGGGCAGTTCTTC
few	TRBJ1-1	TRBD1	TRBV6-6	CASSDSTGSSTEAFF	TGTGCCAGCAGTGACTCGACAGGGTCAAGTACTGAAGCTTTCTTT
-	TRBJ1-5	-	TRBV6-2/TRBV6-3	CASTNSPERPQHF	TGTGCCAGCACCAACTCACCAGAAAGGCCCCAGCATTTT
few	TRBJ1-1	TRBD1	TRBV6-6	CASSYMGQGYAEAFF	TGTGCCAGCAGTTACATGGGACAGGGTTACGCTGAAGCTTTCTTT
-	TRBJ1-3	-	TRBV20-1	CSAPRREGGNTIYF	TGCAGTGCTCCCCGCAGGGAAGGTGGAAACACCATATATTTT
few	TRBJ2-1	TRBD1	TRBV5-1	CASSHPGQGARGNEQFF	TGCGCCAGCAGCCATCCGGGACAGGGGGCGCGGGGCAATGAGCAGTTCTTC
-	TRBJ2-5	-	TRBV6-2/TRBV6-3	CASIPPGSSGQETQYF	TGTGCCAGCATTCCCCCCGGTAGTAGTGGCCAAGAGACCCAGTACTTC
-	TRBJ2-7	-	TRBV28	CASMTYNEQYF	TGTGCCAGCATGACCTACAATGAGCAGTACTTC
-	TRBJ2-4	-	TRBV3-1	CASSQDGSAKNMQYF	TGTGCCAGCAGCCAAGATGGGTCGGCCAAAAACATGCAGTACTTC
-	TRBJ2-7	TRBD1	TRBV3-1	CASSRSGTGGYEQYF	TGTGCCAGCAGCCGGTCGGGGACAGGGGGCTACGAGCAGTACTTC
-	TRBJ2-3	-	TRBV20-1	CSAASPGMGTDTQYF	TGCAGTGCGGCAAGCCCCGGGATGGGCACAGATACGCAGTATTTT
-	TRBJ2-1	TRBD1	TRBV2	CASREWTGPYNEQFF	TGTGCCAGCAGGGAATGGACAGGGCCCTACAATGAGCAGTTCTTC
-	TRBJ2-7	-	TRBV3-1	CANSQDGLRGRIYEQYF	TGTGCCAACAGCCAAGATGGACTGAGGGGGAGGATCTACGAGCAGTACTTC
-	TRBJ2-7	TRBD1	TRBV5-5	CASSYPGTGPYEQYF	TGTGCCAGCAGCTACCCCGGGACAGGGCCCTACGAGCAGTACTTC
few	TRBJ1-2	-	TRBV7-2	CASSPVTANYGYTF	TGTGCCAGCAGCCCTGTGACAGCTAACTATGGCTACACCTTC
-	TRBJ2-7	-	TRBV13	CASSRTAGEQYF	TGTGCCAGCAGCCGGACCGCCGGCGAGCAGTACTTC
-	TRBJ1-1	-	TRBV9	CASSVVGQNTEAFF	TGTGCCAGCAGCGTAGTAGGCCAGAACACTGAAGCTTTCTTT
few	TRBJ1-5	-	TRBV7-2	CASSPDPGILQPQHF	TGTGCCAGCAGCCCGGACCCTGGGATCCTCCAGCCCCAGCATTTT
many	TRBJ2-3	TRBD1	TRBV29-1	CSSRQGATDTQYF	TGCAGCTCCCGACAGGGGGCCACAGATACGCAGTATTTT
few	TRBJ2-5	-	TRBV29-1	CSAGPPTETQYF	TGCAGCGCCGGGCCGCCGACGGAGACCCAGTACTTC
few	TRBJ2-3	-	TRBV7-2	CASSLGGGSRAQYF	TGTGCCAGCAGCTTAGGAGGCGGGTCCAGGGCACAGTATTTT
many	TRBJ1-2	-	TRBV5-5	CASSLGGWPNYGYTF	TGTGCCAGCAGCCTCGGCGGGTGGCCTAACTATGGCTACACCTTC
few	TRBJ1-1	-	TRBV5-1	CASTTGYTEAFF	TGCGCCAGCACCACGGGGTACACTGAAGCTTTCTTT
-	TRBJ1-2	-	TRBV7-9	CASSPRKGLGGYTF	TGTGCCAGCAGCCCGAGGAAGGGGCTGGGTGGCTACACCTTC
-	TRBJ1-2	-	TRBV10-3	CAISEGTICYTF	TGTGCCATCAGTGAGGGGACAATTTGCTACACCTTC
many	TRBJ2-5	-	TRBV5-1	CASSLEGGETQYF	TGCGCCAGCAGCTTGGAGGGGGGTGAGACCCAGTACTTC
few	TRBJ1-5	-	TRBV20-1	CSASTTQPQHF	TGCAGTGCATCGACAACCCAGCCCCAGCATTTT
-	TRBJ2-3	-	TRBV10-3	CAIRLQDNTDTQYF	TGTGCCATCAGGCTCCAGGATAACACAGATACGCAGTATTTT
many	TRBJ2-7	TRBD2	TRBV10-3	CAIKLAGDAYEQYF	TGTGCCATCAAACTAGCGGGGGACGCCTACGAGCAGTACTTC
few	TRBJ2-5	TRBD2	TRBV18	CASSTGTSGAQETQYF	TGTGCCAGCTCAACGGGGACTAGCGGGGCACAAGAGACCCAGTACTTC